This T cell receptor (beta chain) was sequenced for a study of shared clonotypes between healthy human individuals. The method was immunoSEQ multiplex PCR; TCRdb's version includes in-frame clones alone and lacks a portion of them. The table includes fewer than 3 million clones, around 92% detected once. This clone has only one observation. This sample also contains other DNA sequences that code for the same CDR3. The CDR3 covers 13 residues. Losses at the gene ends were 4 bases for V and 10 bases for J; bases not matched to a gene: 6. CDR1 SGHRS and CDR2 YFSETQ come from the germline V gene. This TCR derives from a man between 18 and 29 years old in good health. Some clones in this sample may be carry-over from other donors' samples. The chain links TRBV5-1 to TRBJ2-1, with TRBD1 matching over 9 bases. Specimen: naive CD4+ T cells from PBMCs. Subset given: CD45RA+ positively selected. CDR3 sequence: CASSLTGGNEQFF. The CDR3 DNA reads as TGCGCCAGCAGCCTTACAGGGGGCAACGAGCAGTTCTTC.